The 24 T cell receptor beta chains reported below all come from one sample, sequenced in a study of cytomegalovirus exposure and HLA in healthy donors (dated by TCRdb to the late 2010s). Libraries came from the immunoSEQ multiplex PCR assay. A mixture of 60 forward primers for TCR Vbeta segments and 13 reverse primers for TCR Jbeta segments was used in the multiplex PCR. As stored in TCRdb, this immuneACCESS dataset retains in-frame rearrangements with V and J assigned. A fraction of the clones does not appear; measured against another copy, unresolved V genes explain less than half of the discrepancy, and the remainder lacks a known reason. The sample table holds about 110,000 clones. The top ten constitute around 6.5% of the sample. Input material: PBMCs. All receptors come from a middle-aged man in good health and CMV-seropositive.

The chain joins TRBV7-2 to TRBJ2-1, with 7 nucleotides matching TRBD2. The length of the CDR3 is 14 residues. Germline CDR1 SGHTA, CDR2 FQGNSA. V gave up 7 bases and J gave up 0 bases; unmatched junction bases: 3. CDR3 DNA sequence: TGTGCCAGCACCCGCGGGGGCTCCTACAATGAGCAGTTCTTC. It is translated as CASTRGGSYNEQFF.

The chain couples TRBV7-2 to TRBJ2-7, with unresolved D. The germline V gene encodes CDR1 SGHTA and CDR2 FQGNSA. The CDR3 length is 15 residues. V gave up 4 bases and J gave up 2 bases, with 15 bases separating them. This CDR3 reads CASSSTAGAPYEQYF. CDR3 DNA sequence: TGTGCCAGCAGCTCAACCGCAGGTGCCCCCTACGAGCAGTACTTC.

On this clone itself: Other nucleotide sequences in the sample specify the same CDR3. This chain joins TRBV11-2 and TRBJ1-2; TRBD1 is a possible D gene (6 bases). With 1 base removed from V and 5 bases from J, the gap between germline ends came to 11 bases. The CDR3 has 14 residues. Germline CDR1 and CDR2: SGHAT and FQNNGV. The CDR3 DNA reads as TGTGCCAGCAGCTTAGTAGCACAGGGTTATGGCTACACCTTC. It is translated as CASSLVAQGYGYTF.

This CDR3 reads CASREGTASYEQYF. The DNA for the CDR3 is TGTGCCAGCAGAGAAGGGACAGCCTCTTACGAGCAGTACTTC. The V call is TRBV28, the J call TRBJ2-7; 7 nucleotides line up with TRBD1. The CDR3 spans 14 residues. J gave up 4 bases and V 6 bases, and 9 bases lay outside the gene matches. CDR1 is MDHEN, CDR2 SYDVKM, per germline.

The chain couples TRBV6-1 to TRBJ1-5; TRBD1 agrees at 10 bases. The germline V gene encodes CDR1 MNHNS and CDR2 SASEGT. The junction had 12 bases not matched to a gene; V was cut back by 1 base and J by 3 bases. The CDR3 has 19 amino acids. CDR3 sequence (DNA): TGTGCCAGCAGTGAAGATTTTTGGACAGGGGGTTTTAACAATCAGCCCCAGCATTTT. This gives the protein CASSEDFWTGGFNNQPQHF.

This chain's CDR3 is CASSSVGTKENEQFF. DNA for the CDR3: TGTGCCAGCAGCTCCGTTGGGACTAAAGAGAATGAGCAGTTCTTC. The chain employs TRBV7-2 and TRBJ2-1; TRBD2 matches 7 bases. V lost 4 bases to trimming and J lost 7 bases; unmatched junction nucleotides: 10. The CDR3 contains 15 residues. In germline, CDR1 is SGHTA, CDR2 FQGNSA.

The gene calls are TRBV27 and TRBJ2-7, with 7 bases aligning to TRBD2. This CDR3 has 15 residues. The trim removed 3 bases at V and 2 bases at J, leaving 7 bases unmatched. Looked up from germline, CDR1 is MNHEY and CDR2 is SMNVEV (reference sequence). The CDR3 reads CASSLRDYPTYEQYF. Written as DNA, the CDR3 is TGTGCCAGCAGTTTGCGGGACTATCCCACCTACGAGCAGTACTTC.

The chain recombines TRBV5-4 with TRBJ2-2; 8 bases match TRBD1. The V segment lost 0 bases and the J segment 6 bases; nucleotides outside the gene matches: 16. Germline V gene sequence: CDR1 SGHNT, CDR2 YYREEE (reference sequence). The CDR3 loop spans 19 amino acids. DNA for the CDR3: TGTGCCAGCAGCTTGGAGTCAGGGGGCCTTGGGGGTGAATCCGGGGAGCTGTTTTTT. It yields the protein CASSLESGGLGGESGELFF.

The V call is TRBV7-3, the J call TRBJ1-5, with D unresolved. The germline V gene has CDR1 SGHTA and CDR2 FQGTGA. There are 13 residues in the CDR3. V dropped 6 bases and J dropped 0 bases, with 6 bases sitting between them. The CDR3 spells CASSPDSNQPQHF. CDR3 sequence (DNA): TGTGCCAGCAGTCCAGATAGCAATCAGCCCCAGCATTTT.

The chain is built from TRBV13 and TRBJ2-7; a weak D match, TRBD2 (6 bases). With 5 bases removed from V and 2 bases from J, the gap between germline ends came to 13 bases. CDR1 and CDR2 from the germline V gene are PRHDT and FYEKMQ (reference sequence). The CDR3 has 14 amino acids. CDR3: CASSLLGLPYEQYF. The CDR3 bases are TGTGCCAGCAGCCTTTTGGGACTCCCCTACGAGCAGTACTTC.

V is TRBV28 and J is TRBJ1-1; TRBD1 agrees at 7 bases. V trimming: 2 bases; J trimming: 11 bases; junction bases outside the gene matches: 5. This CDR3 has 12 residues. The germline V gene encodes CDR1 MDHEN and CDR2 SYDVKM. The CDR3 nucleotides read TGTGCCAGCAGTTTACTGGGACAGAGGGCTTTCTTT. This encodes CASSLLGQRAFF.

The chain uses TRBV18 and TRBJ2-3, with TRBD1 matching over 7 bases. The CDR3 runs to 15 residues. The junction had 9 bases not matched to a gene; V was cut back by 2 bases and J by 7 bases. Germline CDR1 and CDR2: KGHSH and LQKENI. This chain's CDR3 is CASSPMGTELNTQYF. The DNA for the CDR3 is TGTGCCAGCTCACCAATGGGGACAGAATTGAATACGCAGTATTTT.

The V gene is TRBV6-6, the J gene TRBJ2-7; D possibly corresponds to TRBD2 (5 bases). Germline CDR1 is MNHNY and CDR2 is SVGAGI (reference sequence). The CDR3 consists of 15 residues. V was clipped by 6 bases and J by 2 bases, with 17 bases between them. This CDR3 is CASRYGRADAYEQYF. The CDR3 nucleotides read TGTGCCAGCAGGTATGGGCGGGCGGATGCCTACGAGCAGTACTTC.

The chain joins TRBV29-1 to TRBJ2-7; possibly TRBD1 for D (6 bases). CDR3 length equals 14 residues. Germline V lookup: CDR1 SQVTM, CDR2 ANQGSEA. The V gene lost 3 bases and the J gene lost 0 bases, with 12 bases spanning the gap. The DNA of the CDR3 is TGCAGCGTTGAGACAGGCGATAGCTCCTACGAGCAGTACTTC. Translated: CSVETGDSSYEQYF.

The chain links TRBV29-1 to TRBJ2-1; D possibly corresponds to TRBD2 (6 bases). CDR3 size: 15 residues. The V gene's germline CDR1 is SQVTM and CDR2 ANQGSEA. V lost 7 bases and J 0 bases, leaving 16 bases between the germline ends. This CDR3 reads CSGTGDLSSYNEQFF. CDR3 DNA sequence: TGCAGCGGAACCGGGGACTTGAGCTCCTACAATGAGCAGTTCTTC.

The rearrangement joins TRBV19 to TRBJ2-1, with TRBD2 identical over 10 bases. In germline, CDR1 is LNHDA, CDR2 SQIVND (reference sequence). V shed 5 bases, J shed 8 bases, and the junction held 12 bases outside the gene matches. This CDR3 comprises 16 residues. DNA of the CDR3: TGTGCCAGTAGTCCGCTTAGAGCGGGAGGGACCGATGAGCAGTTCTTC. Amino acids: CASSPLRAGGTDEQFF.

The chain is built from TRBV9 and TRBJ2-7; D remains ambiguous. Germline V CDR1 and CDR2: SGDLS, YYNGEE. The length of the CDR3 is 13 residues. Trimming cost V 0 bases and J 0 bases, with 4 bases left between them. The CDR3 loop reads CASSVAPSYEQYF. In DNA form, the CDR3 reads TGTGCCAGCAGCGTAGCTCCCTCCTACGAGCAGTACTTC.

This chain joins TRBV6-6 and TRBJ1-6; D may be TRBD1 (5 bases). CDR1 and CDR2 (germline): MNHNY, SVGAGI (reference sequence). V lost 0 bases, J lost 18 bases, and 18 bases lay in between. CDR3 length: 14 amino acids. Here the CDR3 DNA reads TGTGCCAGCAGTTACTCGTTCGGAGAAGGGGTTCACCACTTT. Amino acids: CASSYSFGEGVHHF.

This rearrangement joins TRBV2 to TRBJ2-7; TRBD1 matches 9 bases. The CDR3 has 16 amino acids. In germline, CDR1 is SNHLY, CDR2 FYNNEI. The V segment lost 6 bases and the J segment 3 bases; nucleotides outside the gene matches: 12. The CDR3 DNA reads TGTGCCAGCAGGACCCCGGGACAGGGAAAGAACTACGAGCAGTACTTC. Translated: CASRTPGQGKNYEQYF.

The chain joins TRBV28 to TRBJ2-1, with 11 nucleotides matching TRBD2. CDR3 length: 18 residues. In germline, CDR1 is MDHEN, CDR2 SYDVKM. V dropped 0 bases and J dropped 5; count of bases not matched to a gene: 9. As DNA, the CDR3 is TGTGCCAGCAGTTTATGGGTAGCGGGAGGGAGGTTAGACAATGAGCAGTTCTTC. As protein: CASSLWVAGGRLDNEQFF.

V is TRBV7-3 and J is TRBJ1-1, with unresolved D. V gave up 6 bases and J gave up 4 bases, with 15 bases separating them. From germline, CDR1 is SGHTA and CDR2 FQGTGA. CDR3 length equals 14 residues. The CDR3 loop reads CASSQYPQSTEAFF. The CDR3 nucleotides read TGTGCCAGCAGTCAGTATCCACAGAGCACTGAAGCTTTCTTT.

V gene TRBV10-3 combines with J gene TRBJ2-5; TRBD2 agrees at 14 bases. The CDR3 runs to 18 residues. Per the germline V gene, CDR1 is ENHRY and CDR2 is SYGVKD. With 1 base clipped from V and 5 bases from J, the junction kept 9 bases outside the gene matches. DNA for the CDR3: TGTGCCATCAGTGAGTTAGTGGGGACTAGCGGGAGCCGGGAGACCCAGTACTTC. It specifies CAISELVGTSGSRETQYF.

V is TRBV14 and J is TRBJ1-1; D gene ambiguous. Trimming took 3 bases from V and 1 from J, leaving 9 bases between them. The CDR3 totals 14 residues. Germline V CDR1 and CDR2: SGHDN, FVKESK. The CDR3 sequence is CASSHMQANTEAFF. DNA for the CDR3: TGTGCCAGCAGCCACATGCAGGCGAACACTGAAGCTTTCTTT.

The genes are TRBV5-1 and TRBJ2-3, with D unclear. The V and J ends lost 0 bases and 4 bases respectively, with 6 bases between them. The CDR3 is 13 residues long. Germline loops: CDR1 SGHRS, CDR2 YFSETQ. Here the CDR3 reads CASSLDSPDTQYF. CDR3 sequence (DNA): TGCGCCAGCAGCTTGGACAGTCCAGATACGCAGTATTTT.